The entry below describes one T cell receptor beta chain. The antigen is unknown. Trimming pared 0 bases from V and 3 bases from J, leaving 18 bases between. Germline V gene sequence: CDR1 LNHNV, CDR2 YYDKDF (reference sequence). CDR3 size: 17 residues. The sample originates from a study of T cells in localized non-small cell lung cancer. TCRdb's table, derived via immunoSEQ multiplex PCR, lists solely in-frame clones and lacks some. The sample has about 3,500 clones; approximately 18% are singletons. Findings and limits, study-wide: Uninvolved adjacent lung showed peak T cell clonality, exceeding tumor.

The chain combines TRBV15 with TRBJ2-7, with D possibly matching TRBD1 (5 bases). The sequence derives from a female donor older than 55 with stage II lung adenocarcinoma. Sequencing was performed on lung tumor tissue, taken before any cancer treatment. The CDR3 spells CATSRDSRTKTGYEQYF. Here the CDR3 DNA reads TGTGCCACCAGCAGAGATTCGCGGACAAAAACCGGCTACGAGCAGTACTTC.